Detailed here is one TCR beta chain. A quantity of about 0.5 to 1 ug RNA underwent reverse transcription using random hexamers. TCRdb reanalysed the immunoSEQ multiplex PCR reads using MiXCR and keeps one entry per CDR3 protein. The table has approximately 130,000 distinct CDR3 sequences, around nine tenths seen once. The sample originates from a study of CD8 T cells in Susac syndrome. V lost 7 bases and J lost 5, with 8 bases in between. The CDR3 length is 11 residues. J is TRBJ2-5 and V is TRBV23-1; D perhaps matches TRBD1 (5 bases). TRBV23-1 carries the ORF label, with uncertain function. Sample: CD8+ T cells from PBMCs. The origin of this receptor is a human donor with multiple sclerosis. CDR3 nucleotide sequence: TGCGCCAGCATCAGGGTTGAGACCCAGTACTTC. Encoded protein: CASIRVETQYF.